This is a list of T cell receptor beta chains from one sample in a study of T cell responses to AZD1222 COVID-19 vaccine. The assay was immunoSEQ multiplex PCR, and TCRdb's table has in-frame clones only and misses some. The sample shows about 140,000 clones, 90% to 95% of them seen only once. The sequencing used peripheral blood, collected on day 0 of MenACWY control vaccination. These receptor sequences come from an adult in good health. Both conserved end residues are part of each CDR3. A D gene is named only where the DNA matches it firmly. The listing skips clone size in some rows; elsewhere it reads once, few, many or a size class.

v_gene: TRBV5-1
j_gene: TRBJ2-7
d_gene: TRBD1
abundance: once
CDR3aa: CASSLGTGGEQYF
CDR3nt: TGCGCCAGCAGCTTAGGGACAGGGGGCGAGCAGTACTTC

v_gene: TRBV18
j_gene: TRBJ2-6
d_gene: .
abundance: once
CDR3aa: CASSTSVGSGANVLTF
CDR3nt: TGTGCCAGCTCAACGAGTGTGGGCTCTGGGGCCAACGTCCTGACTTTC

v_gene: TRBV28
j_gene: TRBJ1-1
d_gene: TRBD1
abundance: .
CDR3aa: CASSSHTGTGDEAFF
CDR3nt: TGTGCCAGCAGTTCTCACACCGGGACAGGGGATGAAGCTTTCTTT

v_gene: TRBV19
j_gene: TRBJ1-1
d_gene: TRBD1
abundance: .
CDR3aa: CASSFHRGRNTEAFF
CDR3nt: TGTGCCAGTAGTTTTCACAGGGGGCGGAACACTGAAGCTTTCTTT

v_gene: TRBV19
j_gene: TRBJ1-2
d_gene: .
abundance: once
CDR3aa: CASSLPRQVHGYTF
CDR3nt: TGTGCCAGTAGTTTACCCCGACAGGTCCATGGCTACACCTTC

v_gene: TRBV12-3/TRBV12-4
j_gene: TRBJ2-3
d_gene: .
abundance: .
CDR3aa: CASSFMDTQYF
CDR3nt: TGTGCCAGCAGTTTTATGGATACGCAGTATTTT

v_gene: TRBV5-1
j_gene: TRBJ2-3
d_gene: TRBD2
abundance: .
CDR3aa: CASSNGLAAAQDTQYF
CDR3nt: TGCGCCAGCAGCAACGGACTAGCGGCGGCACAAGATACGCAGTATTTT

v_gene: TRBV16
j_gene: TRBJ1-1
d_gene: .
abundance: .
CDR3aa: CASSQSRQNTEAFF
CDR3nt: TGTGCCAGCAGCCAATCACGGCAGAACACTGAAGCTTTCTTT

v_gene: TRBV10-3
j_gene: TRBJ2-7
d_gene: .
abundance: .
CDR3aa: CAIRSRAGGEQYF
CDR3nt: TGTGCCATCCGTAGCAGGGCAGGCGGCGAGCAGTACTTC

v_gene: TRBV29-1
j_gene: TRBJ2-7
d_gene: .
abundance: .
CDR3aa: CSIQGSSYEQYF
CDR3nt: TGCAGCATACAGGGAAGCTCCTACGAGCAGTACTTC

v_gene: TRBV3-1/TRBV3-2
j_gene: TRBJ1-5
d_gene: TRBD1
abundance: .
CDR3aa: CASSLSDRDSNQPQHF
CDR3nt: TGTGCCAGCAGCCTTTCGGACAGGGATAGCAATCAGCCCCAGCATTTT

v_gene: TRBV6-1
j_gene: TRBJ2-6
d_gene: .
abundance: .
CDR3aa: CASSEANSGANVLTF
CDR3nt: TGTGCCAGCAGTGAAGCCAACTCTGGGGCCAACGTCCTGACTTTC

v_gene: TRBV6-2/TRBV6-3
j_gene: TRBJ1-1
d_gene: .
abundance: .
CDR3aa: CASSDRGVTEAFF
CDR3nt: TGTGCCAGCAGTGACCGAGGGGTTACTGAAGCTTTCTTT

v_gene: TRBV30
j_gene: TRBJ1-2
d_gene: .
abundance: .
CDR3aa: CAWSVTNYGYTF
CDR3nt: TGTGCCTGGAGTGTAACCAACTATGGCTACACCTTC

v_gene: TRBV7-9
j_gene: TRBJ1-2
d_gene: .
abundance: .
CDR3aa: CASSFVLVGDGYTF
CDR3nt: TGTGCCAGCAGCTTCGTTTTGGTCGGGGACGGCTACACCTTC

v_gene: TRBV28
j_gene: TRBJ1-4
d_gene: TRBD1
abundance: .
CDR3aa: CASRQTGGLEKLFF
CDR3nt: TGTGCCAGCAGACAAACAGGGGGACTTGAAAAACTGTTTTTT

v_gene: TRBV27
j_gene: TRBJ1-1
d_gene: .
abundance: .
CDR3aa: CASSTPAAVSEAFF
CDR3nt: TGTGCCAGCAGTACCCCTGCAGCAGTCTCTGAAGCTTTCTTT

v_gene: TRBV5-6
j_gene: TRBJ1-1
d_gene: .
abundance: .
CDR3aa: CASSIKPRAGRYLSEAFF
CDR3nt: TGTGCCAGCAGCATAAAACCGAGGGCAGGACGATATCTAAGTGAAGCTTTCTTT

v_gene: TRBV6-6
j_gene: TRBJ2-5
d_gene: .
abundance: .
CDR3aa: CASSSLGGGPGETQYF
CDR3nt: TGTGCCAGCAGCTCCTTGGGCGGAGGGCCGGGAGAGACCCAGTACTTC

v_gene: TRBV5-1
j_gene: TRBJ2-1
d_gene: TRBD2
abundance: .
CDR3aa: CASSPGLADYNEQFF
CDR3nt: TGCGCCAGCAGCCCGGGACTAGCGGACTACAATGAGCAGTTCTTC